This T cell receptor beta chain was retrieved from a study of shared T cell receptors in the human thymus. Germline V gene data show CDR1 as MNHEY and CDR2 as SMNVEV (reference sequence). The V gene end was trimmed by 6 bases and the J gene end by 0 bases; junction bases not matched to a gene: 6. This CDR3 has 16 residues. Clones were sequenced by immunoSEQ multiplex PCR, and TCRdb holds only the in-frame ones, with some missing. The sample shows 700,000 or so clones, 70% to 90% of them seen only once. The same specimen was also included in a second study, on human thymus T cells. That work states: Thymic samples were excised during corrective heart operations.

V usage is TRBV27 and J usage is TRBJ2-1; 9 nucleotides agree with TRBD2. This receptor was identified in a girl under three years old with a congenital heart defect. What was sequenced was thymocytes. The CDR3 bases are TGTGCCAGCAGACCCCTAGCGGGAAGCTCCTACAATGAGCAGTTCTTC. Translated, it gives CASRPLAGSSYNEQFF.